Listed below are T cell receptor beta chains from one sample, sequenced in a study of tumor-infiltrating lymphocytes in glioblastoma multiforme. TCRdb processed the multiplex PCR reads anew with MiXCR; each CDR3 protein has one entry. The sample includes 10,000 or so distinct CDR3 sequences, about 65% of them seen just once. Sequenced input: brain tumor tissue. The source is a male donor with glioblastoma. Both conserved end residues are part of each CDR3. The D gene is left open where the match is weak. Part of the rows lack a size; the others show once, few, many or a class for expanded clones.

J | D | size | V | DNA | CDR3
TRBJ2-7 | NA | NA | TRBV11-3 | TGTGCCAGCAGCTTAGATGACGAGCAGTACTTC | CASSLDDEQYF
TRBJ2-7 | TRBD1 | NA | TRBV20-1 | TGCAGTGCTAGACCCTTCGCCGGGACAGCCTACGAGCAGTACTTC | CSARPFAGTAYEQYF
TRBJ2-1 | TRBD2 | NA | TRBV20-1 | TGCAGTGCTAGAGGGAAAGGGCGGGCTAGCGGGCACAATGAGCAGTTCTTC | CSARGKGRASGHNEQFF
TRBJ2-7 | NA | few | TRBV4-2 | TGTGCCAGCAGCCAAGAAGGGGGGGCTACCTTCACCTACGAGCAGTACTTT | CASSQEGGATFTYEQYF
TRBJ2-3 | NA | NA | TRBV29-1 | TGCAGCGTTCTATCCGGGACACCTGCGGGTACGCAGTATTTT | CSVLSGTPAGTQYF
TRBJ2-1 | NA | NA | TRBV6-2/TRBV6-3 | TGTGCCAGTAGTTACTCTAGCGAGAGGAACAGTGAGCAGTTCTTC | CASSYSSERNSEQFF
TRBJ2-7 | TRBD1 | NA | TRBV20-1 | TGCAGTGCTTCCGGGACAGGGGACATAGCGGCCGGTGGCGGGCAGTACTTC | CSASGTGDIAAGGGQYF
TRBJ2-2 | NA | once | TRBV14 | TGTGTCAGCAGCCCCGTTGGACGAGGCACCGAGGAGCTGTTTTTT | CVSSPVGRGTEELFF
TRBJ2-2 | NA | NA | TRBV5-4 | TGTGCCAGCAGCAGGGACAACCCCGGGATGAGGAACACCGGGGAGCTGTTTTTT | CASSRDNPGMRNTGELFF
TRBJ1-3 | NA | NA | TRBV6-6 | TGTGCCAGCAGTTTAGGCAGGGGATATGGAAACACCATGTATTTT | CASSLGRGYGNTMYF
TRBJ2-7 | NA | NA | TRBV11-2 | TGTGCCAGCAGTGGAGGTGTGGGTCGGGCCTACAAGCAGTACTTC | CASSGGVGRAYKQYF
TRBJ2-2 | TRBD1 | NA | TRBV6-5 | TGTGCCAGCAAGCTAACAGGGGGCAACGCCGGGGAGCTGTTTTTT | CASKLTGGNAGELFF
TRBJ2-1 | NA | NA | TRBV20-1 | TGCGGTGCTAATTATCGTGGCAGGGATGTAACCGATGAGCAGTTCTTC | CGANYRGRDVTDEQFF
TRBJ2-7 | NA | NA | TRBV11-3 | TGTGCCAGCAGCCTAAGACAGATGAGTAACTACGAGCAGTACTTC | CASSLRQMSNYEQYF
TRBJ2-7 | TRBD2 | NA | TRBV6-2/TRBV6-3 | TGTGCCAGCATTCCAGGGACGGGAGGCTCCTACGAGCAGTACTTC | CASIPGTGGSYEQYF
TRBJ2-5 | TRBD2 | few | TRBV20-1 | TGCAGTGCTAGAGATCCCGGCGGGGGGGAGACCCAGTACTTC | CSARDPGGGETQYF
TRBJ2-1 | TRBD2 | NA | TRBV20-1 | TGCAGTGCTATTCGACCGGGACTAGCGGGAATGAATGAGCATCTCTTC | CSAIRPGLAGMNEHLF
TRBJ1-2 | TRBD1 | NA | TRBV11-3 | TGTGCCAGCAGCTCCCGACGGGACAGAAGCCCTAGGGACTATGGCTACACCTTC | CASSSRRDRSPRDYGYTF
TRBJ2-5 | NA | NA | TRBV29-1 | TGCAGCGTTGAAGAACACATCCGCCACCAAGAGACCCAATACTTC | CSVEEHIRHQETQYF
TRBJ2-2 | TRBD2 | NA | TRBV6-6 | TGTGCCGGCAGTTACGGGGGGATTAGACGGGAGCGAACCGGGGAGCTGTTTTTT | CAGSYGGIRRERTGELFF